The entry below gives a single TCR beta chain sequence along with its context. The antigen remains undetermined. The time point here: week 11, during vaccination. Topical imiquimod accompanied each vaccine dose, which consisted of 300 ug of mutant IDH1 20-mer peptide. Here immunoSEQ multiplex PCR was the method, and the copy in TCRdb shows in-frame clones only, minus some. The repertoire consists of roughly 70,000 clones, with around 85% occurring once and the leading ten covering about 8.2%. The entry originates in a study of a mutant IDH1 vaccine in newly diagnosed glioma. The material was PBMCs, obtained from a glioma patient whose treatment included an IDH1 peptide vaccine. This TCR was recovered from a woman aged 50 to 65 with glioma.

CDR3 bases: TGTGCCTGGAAGCCCGGATGGCTCTACGAGCAGTACTTC. Its protein is CAWKPGWLYEQYF. The chain combines TRBV30 with TRBJ2-7; D is ambiguous. This CDR3 region has 13 residues. The germline V and J ends were trimmed by 4 bases and 3 bases, with 13 bases remaining between them. Germline CDR1 is GTSNPN and CDR2 is SVGIG (reference sequence).